The clone carrying this T cell receptor (beta chain) was recorded many times. The entry originates in a study of identical twins. TCRdb called the 5' RACE reads again in MiXCR, with one record for every CDR3 protein. The data show around 1.7 million distinct CDR3 sequences, with about 32% seen just once and approximately 0.25% held by the top ten. The V gene end was trimmed by 4 bases and the J gene end by 4 bases; junction bases not matched to a gene: 9. Germline V gene data show CDR1 as MGHRA and CDR2 as YSYEKL. This CDR3 comprises 17 residues. The clonotype originates from a newborn girl in good health. The gene calls are TRBV4-1 and TRBJ2-1, with 11 bases fitting TRBD2. The material sequenced was cord blood. The CDR3 DNA follows: TGCGCCAGCAGCCCGATCGGGACTAGCGGCTTATACAATGAGCAGTTCTTC. This translates into CASSPIGTSGLYNEQFF.